This T cell receptor beta chain was identified in a study of T cell changes during pregnancy in multiple sclerosis. This clone occurred a few times. Germline trimming cut 5 bases from V and 7 bases from J; bases unmatched to any gene: 8. This CDR3 contains 13 residues. Germline V lookup: CDR1 GTSNPN, CDR2 SVGIG (reference sequence). Measured with immunoSEQ multiplex PCR; TCRdb has only the in-frame clones, and not every one. The table has roughly 11,000 clones, around 94% seen once. The TCR was taken from a female donor with multiple sclerosis, enrolled in a pregnancy study. The chain carries TRBV30 and TRBJ1-1, with TRBD1 matching over 9 bases. Sequenced here: CD4+ T cells from peripheral blood mononuclear cells, sampled before pregnancy. The CDR3 DNA reads as TGTGCCTGGTCGGGGACAGGGCTGATTGAAGCTTTCTTT. Translation: CAWSGTGLIEAFF.